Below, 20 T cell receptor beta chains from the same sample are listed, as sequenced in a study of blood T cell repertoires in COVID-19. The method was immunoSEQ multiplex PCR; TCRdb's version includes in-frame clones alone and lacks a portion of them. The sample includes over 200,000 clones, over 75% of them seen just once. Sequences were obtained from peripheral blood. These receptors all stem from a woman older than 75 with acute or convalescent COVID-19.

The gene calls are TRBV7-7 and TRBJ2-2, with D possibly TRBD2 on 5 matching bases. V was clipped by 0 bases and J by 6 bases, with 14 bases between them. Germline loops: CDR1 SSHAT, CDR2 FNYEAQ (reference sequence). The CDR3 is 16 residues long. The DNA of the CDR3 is TGTGCCAGCAGCTTAGCGGAAGCGGCCGCTGCCGGGGAGCTGTTTTTT. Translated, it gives CASSLAEAAAAGELFF.

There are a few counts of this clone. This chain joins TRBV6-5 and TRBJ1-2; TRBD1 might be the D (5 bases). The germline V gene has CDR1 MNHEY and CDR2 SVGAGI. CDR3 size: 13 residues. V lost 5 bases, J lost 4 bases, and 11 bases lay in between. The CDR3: CASSRTQSYGYTF. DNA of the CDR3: TGTGCCAGCAGTCGGACACAAAGCTATGGCTACACCTTC.

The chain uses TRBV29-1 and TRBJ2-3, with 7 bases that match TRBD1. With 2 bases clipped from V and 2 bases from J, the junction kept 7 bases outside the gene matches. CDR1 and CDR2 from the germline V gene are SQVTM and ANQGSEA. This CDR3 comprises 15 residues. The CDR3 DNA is TGCAGCGTTGAAAAGACAGGGTTCGTCACAGATACGCAGTATTTT. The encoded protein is CSVEKTGFVTDTQYF.

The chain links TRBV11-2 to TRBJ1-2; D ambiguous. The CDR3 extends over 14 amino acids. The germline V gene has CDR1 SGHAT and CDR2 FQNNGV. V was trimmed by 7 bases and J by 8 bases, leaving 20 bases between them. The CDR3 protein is CASTPSGFPGGYTF. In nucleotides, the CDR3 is TGTGCCAGCACCCCTTCGGGATTCCCGGGAGGCTACACCTTC.

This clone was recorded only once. In DNA, the CDR3 is TGTGCCAGCTCTCGAGTCGAAGCGAACGGTAAACTGTTTTTT. Protein product: CASSRVEANGKLFF. The chain is built from TRBV18 and TRBJ1-4; D is unclear. CDR1 KGHSH and CDR2 LQKENI come from the germline V gene. This CDR3 region has 14 residues. Between the trimmed V and J ends, which lost 6 bases and 11 bases, there was a span of 19 bases.

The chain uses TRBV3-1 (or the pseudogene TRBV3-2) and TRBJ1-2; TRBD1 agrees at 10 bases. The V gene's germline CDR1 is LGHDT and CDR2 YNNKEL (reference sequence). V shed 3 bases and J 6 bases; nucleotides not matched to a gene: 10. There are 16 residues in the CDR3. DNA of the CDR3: TGTGCCAGCAGCCAGGACTGGACAGGGGGTACCGATGGCTACACCTTC. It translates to CASSQDWTGGTDGYTF.

The CDR3 nucleotides are TGCGCCAGCAGCGGGGGACAGGGGGCGTCTGGAAACACCATATATTTT. This sequence encodes CASSGGQGASGNTIYF. V usage is TRBV5-1 and J usage is TRBJ1-3, with 12 bases lining up with TRBD1. The CDR3 loop spans 16 amino acids. Looked up from germline, CDR1 is SGHRS and CDR2 is YFSETQ. Trimming cost V 4 bases and J 1 base; bases outside gene matches: 3.

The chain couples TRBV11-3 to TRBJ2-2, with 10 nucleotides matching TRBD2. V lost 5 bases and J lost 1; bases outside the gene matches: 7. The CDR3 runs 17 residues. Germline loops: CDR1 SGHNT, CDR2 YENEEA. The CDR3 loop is CASSPGSGGLNTGELFF. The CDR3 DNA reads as TGTGCCAGCAGCCCCGGTAGCGGGGGGCTGAACACCGGGGAGCTGTTTTTT.

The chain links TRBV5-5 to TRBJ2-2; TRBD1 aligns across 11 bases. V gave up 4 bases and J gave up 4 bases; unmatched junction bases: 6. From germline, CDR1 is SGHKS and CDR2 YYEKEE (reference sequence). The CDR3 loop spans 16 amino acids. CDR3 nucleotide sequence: TGTGCCAGCAGCACCCGGACAGGGGGCGGCACCGGGGAGCTGTTTTTT. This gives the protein CASSTRTGGGTGELFF.

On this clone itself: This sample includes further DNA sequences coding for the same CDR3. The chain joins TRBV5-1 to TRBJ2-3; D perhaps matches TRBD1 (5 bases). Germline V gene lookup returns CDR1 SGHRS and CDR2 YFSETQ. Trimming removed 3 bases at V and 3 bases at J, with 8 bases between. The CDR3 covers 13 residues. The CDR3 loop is CASSSRVTDTQYF. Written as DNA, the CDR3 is TGCGCCAGCAGCTCCAGGGTAACAGATACGCAGTATTTT. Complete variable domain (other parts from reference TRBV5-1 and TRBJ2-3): KAGVTQTPRYLIKTRGQQVTLSCSPISGHRSVSWYQQTPGQGLQFLFEYFSETQRNKGNFPGRFSGRQFSNSRSEMNVSTLELGDSALYLCASSSRVTDTQYFGPGTRLTVL.

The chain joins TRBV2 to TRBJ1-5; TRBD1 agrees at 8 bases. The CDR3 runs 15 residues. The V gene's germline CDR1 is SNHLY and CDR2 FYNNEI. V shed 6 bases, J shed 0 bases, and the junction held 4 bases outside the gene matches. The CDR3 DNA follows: TGTGCCAGCAGAGGACAGGGTACTAGCAATCAGCCCCAGCATTTT. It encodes CASRGQGTSNQPQHF.

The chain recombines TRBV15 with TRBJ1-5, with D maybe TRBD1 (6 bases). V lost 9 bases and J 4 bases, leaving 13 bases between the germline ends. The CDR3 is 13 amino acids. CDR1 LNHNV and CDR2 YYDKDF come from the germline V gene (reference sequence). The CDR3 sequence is CATGTGPNQPQHF. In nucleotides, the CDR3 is TGTGCCACGGGAACAGGGCCTAATCAGCCCCAGCATTTT.

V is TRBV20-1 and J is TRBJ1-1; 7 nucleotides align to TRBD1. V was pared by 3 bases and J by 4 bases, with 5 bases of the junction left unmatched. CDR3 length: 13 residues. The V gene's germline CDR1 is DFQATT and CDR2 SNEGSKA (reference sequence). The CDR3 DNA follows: TGCAGTGCTAGTTCCCAGGGGGGCACTGAAGCTTTCTTT. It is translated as CSASSQGGTEAFF.

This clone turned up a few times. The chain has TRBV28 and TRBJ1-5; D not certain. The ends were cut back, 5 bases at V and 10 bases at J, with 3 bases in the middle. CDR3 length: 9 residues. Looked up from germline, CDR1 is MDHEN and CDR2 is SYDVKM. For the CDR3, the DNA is TGTGCCAGCAGTCCTCCCCAGCATTTT. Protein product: CASSPPQHF.

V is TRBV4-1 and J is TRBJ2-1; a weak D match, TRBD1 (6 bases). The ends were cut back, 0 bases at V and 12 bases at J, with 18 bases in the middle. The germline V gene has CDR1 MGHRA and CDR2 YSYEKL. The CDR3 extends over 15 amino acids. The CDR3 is CASSQDWVGSTGQFF. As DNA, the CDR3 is TGCGCCAGCAGCCAAGATTGGGTGGGATCGACAGGGCAGTTCTTC.

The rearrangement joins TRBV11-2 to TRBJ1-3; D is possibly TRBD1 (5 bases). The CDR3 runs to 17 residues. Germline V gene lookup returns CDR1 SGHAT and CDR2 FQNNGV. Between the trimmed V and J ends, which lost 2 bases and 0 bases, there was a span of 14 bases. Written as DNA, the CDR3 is TGTGCCAGCAGCTTAAGGGGATCGGACAACTCTGGAAACACCATATATTTT. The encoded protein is CASSLRGSDNSGNTIYF.

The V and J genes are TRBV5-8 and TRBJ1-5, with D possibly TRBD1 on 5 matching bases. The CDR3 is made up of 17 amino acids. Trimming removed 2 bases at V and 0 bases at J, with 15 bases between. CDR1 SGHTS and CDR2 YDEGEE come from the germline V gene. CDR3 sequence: CASSFRFGTNSNQPQHF. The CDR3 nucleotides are TGTGCCAGCAGCTTTCGGTTTGGGACTAATAGCAATCAGCCCCAGCATTTT.

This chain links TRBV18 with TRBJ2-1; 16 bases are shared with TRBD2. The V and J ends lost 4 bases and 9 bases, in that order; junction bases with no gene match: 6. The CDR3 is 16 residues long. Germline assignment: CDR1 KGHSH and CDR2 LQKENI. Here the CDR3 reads CASSLSGLAGGSEQFF. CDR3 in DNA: TGTGCCAGCTCACTATCGGGACTAGCGGGAGGGAGTGAGCAGTTCTTC. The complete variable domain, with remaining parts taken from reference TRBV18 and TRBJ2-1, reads NAGVMQNPRHLVRRRGQEARLRCSPMKGHSHVYWYRQLPEEGLKFMVYLQKENIIDESGMPKERFSAEFPKEGPSILRIQQVVRGDSAAYFCASSLSGLAGGSEQFFGPGTRLTVL.

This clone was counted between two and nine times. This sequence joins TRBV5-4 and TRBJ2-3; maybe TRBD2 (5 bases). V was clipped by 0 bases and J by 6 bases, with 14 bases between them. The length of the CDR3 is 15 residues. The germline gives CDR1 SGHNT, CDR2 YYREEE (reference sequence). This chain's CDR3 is CASSLERLSGDTQYF. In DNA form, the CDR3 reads TGTGCCAGCAGCTTGGAGAGACTATCTGGGGATACGCAGTATTTT.

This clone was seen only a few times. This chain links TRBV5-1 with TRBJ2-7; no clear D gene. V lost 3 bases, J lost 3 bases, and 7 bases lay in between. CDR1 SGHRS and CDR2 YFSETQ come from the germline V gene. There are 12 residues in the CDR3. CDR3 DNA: TGCGCCAGCAGCTCGACAAGCTACGAGCAGTACTTC. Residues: CASSSTSYEQYF.